The 28 T cell receptor beta chains below were found in one sample sequenced in a study of cytomegalovirus exposure and HLA in healthy donors. The PCR ran on 60 Vbeta and 13 Jbeta primers. TCRdb's copy holds only in-frame clones and misses some; the assay was immunoSEQ multiplex PCR. The table records 150,000 to 200,000 clones, roughly 70% of them present only once. Sequencing was carried out using PBMCs. The receptors derive from a girl aged 5 to 17 in good health and CMV-seronegative.

This clone appeared a few times. The genes are TRBV6-1 and TRBJ1-3; D gene unclear. The length of the CDR3 is 15 residues. V lost 7 bases and J 3 bases, leaving 16 bases between the germline ends. CDR1 and CDR2 (germline): MNHNS, SASEGT. The CDR3 DNA is TGTGCCAGCAACCTCTCCGGGATAGGTGGAAACACCATATATTTT. Protein product: CASNLSGIGGNTIYF.

The J gene is TRBJ1-1, the V gene TRBV15; no firm D call. Germline V gives CDR1 LNHNV, CDR2 YYDKDF (reference sequence). V shed 6 bases and J shed 1 base, with 9 bases lying between them. This CDR3 is built from 13 residues. CDR3 DNA: TGTGCCACCAGGTCGGCAGGGAACACTGAAGCTTTCTTT. Its protein is CATRSAGNTEAFF.

This clone was observed once. The gene calls are TRBV19 and TRBJ1-5; D gene unclear. The CDR3 is 13 residues long. Looked up from germline, CDR1 is LNHDA and CDR2 is SQIVND (reference sequence). V was cut by 5 bases and J by 1 base, with 6 bases left in between. The CDR3: CASSLQSNQPQHF. The DNA of the CDR3 is TGTGCCAGTAGTCTCCAGAGCAATCAGCCCCAGCATTTT.

The chain links TRBV6-5 to TRBJ1-1, with D possibly being TRBD1 (6 bases). V was trimmed by 8 bases and J by 1 base, leaving 17 bases between them. The CDR3 length is 15 residues. From germline, CDR1 is MNHEY and CDR2 SVGAGI. Written as DNA, the CDR3 is TGTGCCAGCCTTAGGGGGGGGGCAAAGAACACTGAAGCTTTCTTT. Protein sequence: CASLRGGAKNTEAFF.

The count of this clone is one. The chain links TRBV5-1 to TRBJ1-1, with D unresolved. The CDR3 has 12 residues. With 1 base removed from V and 5 bases from J, the gap between germline ends came to 6 bases. CDR1 is SGHRS, CDR2 YFSETQ, per germline. In nucleotides, the CDR3 is TGCGCCAGCAGCTTGTTCGGGACTGAAGCTTTCTTT. Translated, it gives CASSLFGTEAFF.

The genes are TRBV6-5 and TRBJ2-1; the D gene is possibly TRBD2 (5 bases). Germline V gene lookup returns CDR1 MNHEY and CDR2 SVGAGI. Trimming left V 7 bases short and J 0 bases short, with 7 bases between. This CDR3 contains 13 residues. CDR3 nucleotide sequence: TGTGCCAGCAAGCGGATCTCCTACAATGAGCAGTTCTTC. Translating it yields CASKRISYNEQFF.

The rearrangement links TRBV7-6 to TRBJ2-7; D is unclear. V lost 4 bases and J lost 3, with 22 bases in between. This CDR3 spans 17 amino acids. Germline lookup yields CDR1 SGHVS and CDR2 FNYEAQ. The CDR3 region is CASSSLKVLAAFYEQYF. The CDR3 DNA reads TGTGCCAGCAGCTCGTTAAAAGTCCTGGCGGCTTTCTACGAGCAGTACTTC.

The V call is TRBV7-3, the J call TRBJ1-2, with TRBD1 identical over 7 bases. The CDR3 consists of 13 residues. Germline CDR1 reads SGHTA; CDR2 reads FQGTGA. J gave up 7 bases and V 5 bases, and 7 bases lay outside the gene matches. CDR3 sequence (DNA): TGTGCCAGCAGCCCTGACAGGGATCGTGGCTACACCTTC. As protein: CASSPDRDRGYTF. The variable domain in full, with the rest retrieved from reference TRBV7-3 and TRBJ1-2, is GAGVSQTPSNKVTEKGKYVELRCDPISGHTALYWYRQSLGQGPEFLIYFQGTGAADDSGLPNDRFFAVRPEGSVSTLKIQRTERGDSAVYLCASSPDRDRGYTFGSGTRLTVV.

This rearrangement joins TRBV19 to TRBJ2-4; 8 bases are shared with TRBD1. The CDR3 sequence is 15 residues long. Germline loops: CDR1 LNHDA, CDR2 SQIVND (reference sequence). V shed 4 bases, J shed 1 base, and the junction held 3 bases outside the gene matches. CDR3 amino acids: CASSTQGAAKNIQYF. The CDR3 bases are TGTGCCAGTAGTACCCAGGGGGCGGCCAAAAACATTCAGTACTTC.

The chain couples TRBV7-3 to TRBJ2-2; 9 bases align to TRBD1. V lost 5 bases, J lost 4 bases, and 8 bases stayed unmatched. Germline-derived CDR1 and CDR2 are SGHTA and FQGTGA. This CDR3 has 16 amino acids. This CDR3 is CASSPRQGVVTGELFF. The CDR3 DNA reads as TGTGCCAGCAGCCCCCGACAGGGGGTTGTCACCGGGGAGCTGTTTTTT.

This clone was recorded only once. The V call is TRBV4-1, the J call TRBJ1-5; D is possibly TRBD1 (5 bases). V was shortened by 4 bases and J by 7 bases, with 14 bases between the two germline ends. In germline, CDR1 is MGHRA, CDR2 YSYEKL. The CDR3 length is 14 residues. The CDR3 here is CASSPAGRGQPQHF. The DNA for the CDR3 is TGCGCCAGCAGCCCCGCGGGGCGAGGACAGCCCCAGCATTTT.

The chain carries TRBV7-8 and TRBJ1-2; the match to TRBD1 covers 9 bases. Trimming removed 5 bases from V and 2 bases from J; junction bases left unmatched: 3. CDR3 length: 14 residues. Germline assignment: CDR1 SGHVS and CDR2 FQNEAQ. The CDR3 nucleotides are TGTGCCAGCAGCATCGACAGGGGGAACTATGGCTACACCTTC. Protein product: CASSIDRGNYGYTF.

The chain combines TRBV2 with TRBJ2-7; D perhaps matches TRBD2 (6 bases). Germline V gene sequence: CDR1 SNHLY, CDR2 FYNNEI. The CDR3 consists of 14 residues. Trimming stripped 4 bases from V and 2 bases from J, with 12 bases between. CDR3 nucleotide sequence: TGTGCCAGCAGTGCGACTAGGATCCCCTACGAGCAGTACTTC. It encodes CASSATRIPYEQYF.

V usage is TRBV14 and J usage is TRBJ2-1; TRBD1 might be the D (6 bases). This CDR3 is 16 amino acids long. Germline values: CDR1 SGHDN, CDR2 FVKESK. V dropped 2 bases and J dropped 5 bases, with 16 bases sitting between them. The CDR3 coding sequence is TGTGCCAGCAGCCAAAATCCGGGACAACTTAACAATGAGCAGTTCTTC. Encoded protein: CASSQNPGQLNNEQFF.

This clone was recorded a few times. This rearrangement joins TRBV5-1 to TRBJ1-4; 7 bases are a match to TRBD1. The CDR3 runs to 15 residues. In germline, CDR1 is SGHRS, CDR2 YFSETQ. Losses at the gene ends were 4 bases for V and 4 bases for J; bases not matched to a gene: 7. The CDR3 DNA is TGCGCCAGCAGCAACTCCCGGGACAGTAATGAAAAACTGTTTTTT. Translated, it gives CASSNSRDSNEKLFF. Combining the CDR3 with reference TRBV5-1 and TRBJ1-4 gives the whole variable domain KAGVTQTPRYLIKTRGQQVTLSCSPISGHRSVSWYQQTPGQGLQFLFEYFSETQRNKGNFPGRFSGRQFSNSRSEMNVSTLELGDSALYLCASSNSRDSNEKLFFGSGTQLSVL.

This chain uses TRBV9 with TRBJ2-1, with TRBD2 identical over 9 bases. The CDR3 length is 15 residues. Germline-derived CDR1 and CDR2 are SGDLS and YYNGEE. The ends lost 3 bases at V and 4 bases at J; junction bases unmatched: 5. Written as DNA, the CDR3 is TGTGCCAGCAGCGGCGGGGGGGCGGGGTACAATGAGCAGTTCTTC. Protein product: CASSGGGAGYNEQFF.

The V call is TRBV9, the J call TRBJ2-7, with TRBD2 matching over 13 bases. The junction had 11 bases not matched to a gene; V was cut back by 2 bases and J by 0 bases. The V gene's germline CDR1 is SGDLS and CDR2 YYNGEE. The CDR3 length is 19 residues. CDR3 sequence (DNA): TGTGCCAGCAGCGTGGGGATTAGACTAGCGGGGGGAAACTCCTACGAGCAGTACTTC. This sequence encodes CASSVGIRLAGGNSYEQYF.

V usage is TRBV5-1 and J usage is TRBJ1-1, with D perhaps matching TRBD1 (5 bases). CDR3 size: 15 residues. The V end lost 2 bases, the J end lost 3 bases, and 14 bases lay between the germline ends. Per germline, CDR1 SGHRS and CDR2 YFSETQ. CDR3 bases: TGCGCCAGCAGCTTAATAACAGGCCTGGACACTGAAGCTTTCTTT. It encodes CASSLITGLDTEAFF.

V usage is TRBV7-9 and J usage is TRBJ2-1; 9 nucleotides align to TRBD2. V lost 3 bases to trimming and J lost 7 bases; unmatched junction nucleotides: 7. This CDR3 contains 15 residues. Germline V gene data show CDR1 as SEHNR and CDR2 as FQNEAQ (reference sequence). The CDR3 protein is CASSFAGGRLNEQFF. CDR3 sequence (DNA): TGTGCCAGCAGCTTTGCGGGGGGGCGTCTAAATGAGCAGTTCTTC.

The rearrangement joins TRBV7-9 to TRBJ2-7; TRBD2 might be the D (6 bases). This CDR3 is 13 amino acids long. Between the trimmed V and J ends, which lost 7 bases and 2 bases, there was a span of 12 bases. Germline V gene sequence: CDR1 SEHNR, CDR2 FQNEAQ (reference sequence). The chain's CDR3 is CASNPGGPYEQYF. The CDR3 DNA follows: TGTGCCAGCAACCCCGGGGGACCCTACGAGCAGTACTTC.

At least ten counts were recorded for this clone. The chain combines TRBV6-1 with TRBJ1-4, with 7 bases aligning to TRBD1. The CDR3 length is 14 residues. V was clipped by 10 bases and J by 0 bases; unmatched bases: 5. The germline V gene has CDR1 MNHNS and CDR2 SASEGT. CDR3 in amino acids: CAKTGTATNEKLFF. CDR3 sequence (DNA): TGTGCCAAAACCGGGACAGCAACTAATGAAAAACTGTTTTTT.

Only one count was recorded for this clone. V and J are TRBV5-6 and TRBJ2-7; unclear D gene. Germline assignment: CDR1 SGHDT and CDR2 YYEEEE. Trimming removed 4 bases from V and 1 base from J, with 18 bases in between. This CDR3 has 16 residues. The CDR3 sequence is CASSPDPSALSYEQYF. The CDR3 DNA is TGTGCCAGCAGCCCCGACCCTAGTGCCCTATCCTACGAGCAGTACTTC.

The table lists this clone with a few counts. This chain uses TRBV19 with TRBJ2-1; 9 nucleotides agree with TRBD1. This CDR3 contains 16 residues. Germline CDR1 reads LNHDA; CDR2 reads SQIVND (reference sequence). With V trimmed by 0 bases and J by 10 bases, 10 bases remained unmatched. CDR3 region: CASSIDLGTGISEQFF. DNA for the CDR3: TGTGCCAGTAGTATAGATCTAGGGACAGGGATAAGCGAGCAGTTCTTC.

This chain connects TRBV7-9 to TRBJ1-1, with TRBD1 matching 8 bases. V shed 10 bases, J shed 3 bases, and the junction held 7 bases outside the gene matches. Germline V gene data show CDR1 as SEHNR and CDR2 as FQNEAQ (reference sequence). This CDR3 has 13 amino acids. The CDR3 nucleotides read TGTGCCACGCTACAGGGGGAATACACTGAAGCTTTCTTT. Residues: CATLQGEYTEAFF.

This clone was counted between two and nine times. This chain joins TRBV18 and TRBJ1-3; 8 bases fit TRBD1. The CDR3 length is 16 residues. The trim removed 3 bases at V and 4 bases at J, leaving 8 bases unmatched. The germline gives CDR1 KGHSH, CDR2 LQKENI. The CDR3 sequence: CASSPGQGARGNTIYF. As DNA, the CDR3 is TGTGCCAGCTCACCCGGACAGGGCGCCCGAGGAAACACCATATATTTT.

The chain uses TRBV18 and TRBJ1-1, with 9 bases lining up with TRBD1. Trimming at V came to 2 bases and at J to 0 bases, leaving 13 bases not matched to a gene. The CDR3 covers 19 residues. Per the germline V gene, CDR1 is KGHSH and CDR2 is LQKENI. The CDR3 loop reads CASSPFSGQGFGMNTEAFF. In DNA form, the CDR3 reads TGTGCCAGCTCACCATTTTCTGGACAGGGGTTTGGTATGAACACTGAAGCTTTCTTT. The full variable domain, with the rest looked up from reference TRBV18 and TRBJ1-1, is NAGVMQNPRHLVRRRGQEARLRCSPMKGHSHVYWYRQLPEEGLKFMVYLQKENIIDESGMPKERFSAEFPKEGPSILRIQQVVRGDSAAYFCASSPFSGQGFGMNTEAFFGQGTRLTVV.

V is TRBV7-8 and J is TRBJ1-4, with 10 bases identical to TRBD1. The V and J ends lost 5 bases and 8 bases, in that order; junction bases with no gene match: 8. The CDR3 loop spans 15 amino acids. CDR1 SGHVS and CDR2 FQNEAQ come from the germline V gene. The CDR3: CASSRYRDRGEKLFF. In DNA, the CDR3 is TGTGCCAGCAGCCGTTACCGGGACAGGGGCGAAAAACTGTTTTTT.

The J gene is TRBJ1-6, the V gene TRBV5-6, with 10 bases that match TRBD1. This CDR3 contains 17 residues. Germline assignment: CDR1 SGHDT and CDR2 YYEEEE. After removal of 2 bases from V and 3 bases from J, the junction contained 5 bases not matched to a gene. The CDR3 protein is CASSFGDRGVYNSPLHF. The CDR3, as DNA: TGTGCCAGCAGCTTTGGGGACAGGGGCGTCTATAATTCACCCCTCCACTTT.